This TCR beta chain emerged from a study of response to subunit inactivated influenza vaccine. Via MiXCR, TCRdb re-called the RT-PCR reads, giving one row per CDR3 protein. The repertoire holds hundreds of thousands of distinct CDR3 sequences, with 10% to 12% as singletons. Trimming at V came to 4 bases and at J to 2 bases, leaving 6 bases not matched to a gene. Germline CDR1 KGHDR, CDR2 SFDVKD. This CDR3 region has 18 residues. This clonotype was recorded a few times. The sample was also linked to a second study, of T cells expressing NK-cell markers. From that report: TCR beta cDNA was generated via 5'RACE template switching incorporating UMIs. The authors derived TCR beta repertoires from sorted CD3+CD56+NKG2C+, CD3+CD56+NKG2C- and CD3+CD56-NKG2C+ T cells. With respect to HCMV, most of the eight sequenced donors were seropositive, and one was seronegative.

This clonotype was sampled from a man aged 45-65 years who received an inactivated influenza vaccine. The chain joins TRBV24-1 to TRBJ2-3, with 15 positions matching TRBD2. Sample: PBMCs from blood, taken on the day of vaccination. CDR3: CATSDPGLAGGTTDTQYF. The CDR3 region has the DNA TGTGCCACCAGTGACCCTGGACTAGCGGGAGGGACCACAGATACGCAGTATTTT.